This T cell receptor (beta chain) was recovered during a study of OX40 agonist ivuxolimab in advanced cancers. As for the study in general: Intravenous ivuxolimab at 0.01 to 10 mg/kg was given to patients every 2 weeks. Study-level findings and limits: Doses of 0.1 to 3.0 mg/kg were accompanied by clonal expansion of CD4+ and CD8+ blood T cells by week 6.

V lost 5 bases and J lost 8, with 18 bases in between. Germline assignment: CDR1 MNHNY and CDR2 SVGAGI (reference sequence). The CDR3 is 14 residues long. As for this clone: Antigen unknown.

The data were produced by immunoSEQ multiplex PCR, yet TCRdb's version contains in-frame clones alone and is incomplete. Among approximately 49,000 clones listed, 75% to 90% were seen once. V and J are TRBV6-6 and TRBJ1-1, with TRBD1 as a possible D gene (5 bases). The source of this sequence is an adult with an advanced solid tumor such as melanoma, head and neck, liver or kidney cancer. Sequenced material: CD4+ or CD8+ T cells sorted from blood, taken in a trial of the OX40 agonist ivuxolimab. CDR3 loop: CASSLRGGIWEAFF. The CDR3, as DNA: TGTGCCAGCAGTCTTCGGGGGGGGATTTGGGAAGCTTTCTTT.